The sequence of this TCR beta chain was determined in a study of control samples from healthy donors and cancer patients. Repertoires were generated with immunoSEQ multiplex PCR, while TCRdb's copy carries only in-frame clones and drops some. The sample has about 72,000 clones; 85% to 95% are singletons. The CDR3 totals 15 residues. J gave up 9 bases and V 7 bases, and 10 bases lay outside the gene matches. Germline assignment: CDR1 LNHDA and CDR2 SQIVND (reference sequence). The specimen sequenced was blood. The TCR sequence derives from a woman between 55 and 75 years old in good health. V gene TRBV19 combines with J gene TRBJ2-1; 12 bases are a match to TRBD2. CDR3 sequence: CASTFRTSGVGEQFF. The CDR3, as DNA: TGTGCCAGTACATTTCGGACTAGCGGGGTAGGTGAGCAGTTCTTC.